This T cell receptor beta chain came from a study of high-grade serous ovarian cancer treatment subgroups. Repertoires were generated with immunoSEQ multiplex PCR, while TCRdb's copy carries only in-frame clones and drops some. The table records 10,000 to 12,000 clones, around 68% of them present only once. Germline loops: CDR1 MRHNA, CDR2 SNTAGT. CDR3 length: 15 amino acids. The V gene end was trimmed by 5 bases and the J gene end by 3 bases; junction bases not matched to a gene: 5. Tumor samples were obtained before definitive surgery or chemotherapy. The sequence was collected from a human donor with high-grade serous ovarian cancer. The material sequenced was tumor tissue. V and J are TRBV6-4 and TRBJ2-3, with 10 bases matching TRBD2. In nucleotides, the CDR3 is TGTGCCAGCAGTCCAGGGGGACTAGCGACAGATACGCAGTATTTT. The encoded protein is CASSPGGLATDTQYF.